This T cell receptor beta chain was identified in a study of PD-L1 blockade in urothelial cancer. Looking at the study overall: Every 3 weeks, patients received intravenous atezolizumab 1,200 mg, beginning 2014.

The sample's time point: peripheral blood 6 weeks after treatment start. Every patient provided from 1 to 8 samples, collected pretreatment and on-treatment. The table lists this clone with a few counts. Its antigen is currently unknown. General study results and limits: Tumor-associated clones in blood expanded more at 3 weeks in durable-benefit patients.

TCRdb's copy holds only in-frame clones and misses some; the assay was immunoSEQ multiplex PCR. Here the sample spans around 26,000 clones, roughly 84% being singletons. V was shortened by 7 bases and J by 0 bases, with 10 bases between the two germline ends. The CDR3 runs to 14 residues. The germline V gene encodes CDR1 SNHLY and CDR2 FYNNEI. The TCR originated in a man between 65 and 79 years old with urothelial cancer. The chain couples TRBV2 to TRBJ1-3; possibly TRBD1 for D (5 bases). The specimen was PBMCs, collected around atezolizumab (anti-PD-L1) treatment. Here the CDR3 reads CASTWGDSGNTIYF. CDR3 nucleotide sequence: TGTGCCAGCACCTGGGGGGACTCTGGAAACACCATATATTTT.